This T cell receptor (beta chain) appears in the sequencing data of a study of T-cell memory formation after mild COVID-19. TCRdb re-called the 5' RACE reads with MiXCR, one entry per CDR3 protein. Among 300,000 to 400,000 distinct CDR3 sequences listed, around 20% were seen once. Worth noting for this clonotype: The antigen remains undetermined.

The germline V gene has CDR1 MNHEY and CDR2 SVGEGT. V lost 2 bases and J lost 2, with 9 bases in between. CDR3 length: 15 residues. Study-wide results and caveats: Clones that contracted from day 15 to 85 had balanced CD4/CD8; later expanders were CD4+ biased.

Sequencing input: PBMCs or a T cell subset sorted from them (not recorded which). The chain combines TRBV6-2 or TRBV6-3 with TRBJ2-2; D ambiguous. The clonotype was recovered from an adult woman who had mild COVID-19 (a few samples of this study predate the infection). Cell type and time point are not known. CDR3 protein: CASSYARRNTGELFF. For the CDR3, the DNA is TGTGCCAGCAGTTACGCCAGACGAAACACCGGGGAGCTGTTTTTT.